These 24 T cell receptor beta chains originate from one sample sequenced in a study of cytomegalovirus exposure and HLA in healthy donors. PCR primers comprised 60 Vbeta and 13 Jbeta primers. Profiled with immunoSEQ multiplex PCR; TCRdb holds only in-frame clones, not every one. The top ten clones hold approximately 1.5% of a sample with 150,000 or so clones, approximately 71% of them seen once. Material for sequencing was PBMCs. Receptor source: a girl aged 5-17 years in good health and CMV-seronegative.

The chain uses TRBV6-1 and TRBJ2-7, with 8 bases identical to TRBD2. The CDR3 is 14 residues long. Germline lookup yields CDR1 MNHNS and CDR2 SASEGT. Trimming removed 4 bases from V and 2 bases from J; junction bases left unmatched: 4. The CDR3 reads CASSGRLAPYEQYF. CDR3 DNA sequence: TGTGCCAGCAGTGGGCGACTAGCGCCCTACGAGCAGTACTTC.

CDR3 protein: CASSIGLGGSPQHF. CDR3 in DNA: TGTGCCAGTAGTATCGGGTTAGGGGGATCGCCCCAGCATTTT. V usage is TRBV19 and J usage is TRBJ1-5; perhaps TRBD1 as D (6 bases). Trimming shortened V by 3 bases and J by 9 bases, and 15 bases separated the two germline ends. The CDR3 length is 14 residues. Germline V lookup: CDR1 LNHDA, CDR2 SQIVND (reference sequence).

V is TRBV7-2 and J is TRBJ2-7; no reliable D call. Germline CDR1 SGHTA, CDR2 FQGNSA. V lost 1 base to trimming and J lost 0 bases, with 7 bases between them. The CDR3 sequence is 14 residues long. The CDR3 sequence is CASSLVADSYEQYF. CDR3 in DNA: TGTGCCAGCAGCTTAGTGGCAGACTCCTACGAGCAGTACTTC. Full variable domain (rest looked up from reference TRBV7-2 and TRBJ2-7): GAGVSQSPSNKVTEKGKDVELRCDPISGHTALYWYRQSLGQGLEFLIYFQGNSAPDKSGLPSDRFSAERTGGSVSTLTIQRTQQEDSAVYLCASSLVADSYEQYFGPGTRLTVT.

This clone was observed once. J is TRBJ2-1 and V is TRBV29-1; D call uncertain. Trimming removed 5 bases at V and 0 bases at J, with 8 bases between. Germline V gene data show CDR1 as SQVTM and CDR2 as ANQGSEA. The CDR3 is 13 residues long. Here the CDR3 reads CSVPRSSYNEQFF. DNA of the CDR3: TGCAGCGTTCCACGGAGCTCCTACAATGAGCAGTTCTTC.

In its sample, this clone was seen once. The V and J genes are TRBV10-3 and TRBJ1-5; D possibly corresponds to TRBD1 (5 bases). Germline CDR1 reads ENHRY; CDR2 reads SYGVKD. The V end lost 3 bases, the J end lost 6 bases, and 12 bases lay between the germline ends. The CDR3 has 14 residues. In nucleotides, the CDR3 is TGTGCCATCAGTGACGCCGGGGGTGGTCAGCCCCAGCATTTT. The encoded protein is CAISDAGGGQPQHF.

The V gene is TRBV5-1, the J gene TRBJ2-1; 10 bases map to TRBD2. Germline CDR1 reads SGHRS; CDR2 reads YFSETQ. This CDR3 region has 17 residues. Trimming cost V 0 bases and J 7 bases; bases outside gene matches: 10. The CDR3 spells CASSLGPAGGLGNEQFF. The CDR3 coding sequence is TGCGCCAGCAGCTTGGGGCCAGCGGGGGGGCTAGGTAATGAGCAGTTCTTC.

CDR3 in DNA: TGTGCCAGCAGCTTTTTTGCCCGAAGGACAGGGAATGAAAAACTGTTTTTT. It translates to CASSFFARRTGNEKLFF. This sequence joins TRBV5-4 and TRBJ1-4; 8 nucleotides line up with TRBD1. The germline V gene encodes CDR1 SGHNT and CDR2 YYREEE (reference sequence). The trim removed 2 bases at V and 5 bases at J, leaving 11 bases unmatched. The CDR3 sequence is 17 residues long.

The CDR3, as DNA: TGTGCCAGCAGCTTAGAGGGACAGGGGCGGAATGAGCAGTTCTTC. This sequence encodes CASSLEGQGRNEQFF. The rearrangement uses TRBV7-9 and TRBJ2-1; 10 nucleotides align to TRBD1. The germline V gene encodes CDR1 SEHNR and CDR2 FQNEAQ (reference sequence). The CDR3 extends over 15 amino acids. V shed 1 base, J shed 7 bases, and the junction held 4 bases outside the gene matches.

The V and J genes are TRBV7-9 and TRBJ1-1; D gene unclear. V lost 4 bases and J 1 base, leaving 19 bases between the germline ends. CDR1 and CDR2 (germline): SEHNR, FQNEAQ (reference sequence). The CDR3 length is 17 residues. CDR3 amino acids: CASSSSRGLLGNTEAFF. Written as DNA, the CDR3 is TGTGCCAGCAGCTCATCCAGAGGGTTGTTAGGGAACACTGAAGCTTTCTTT.

The CDR3 region has the DNA TGCAGCGTTGCTTGGGGGGACGAGCAGTACTTC. Translated: CSVAWGDEQYF. The genes are TRBV29-1 and TRBJ2-7; weak D call: TRBD2 (6 bases). Germline V gene sequence: CDR1 SQVTM, CDR2 ANQGSEA. The CDR3 sequence is 11 residues long. V lost 4 bases and J lost 5, with 9 bases in between.

This chain joins TRBV7-2 and TRBJ2-7; 10 bases fit TRBD1. Germline trimming cut 4 bases from V and 5 bases from J; bases unmatched to any gene: 5. There are 14 residues in the CDR3. Germline V lookup: CDR1 SGHTA, CDR2 FQGNSA. The CDR3 nucleotides are TGTGCCAGCAGCTACAAGGACAGGGGGGACGAGCAGTACTTC. It is translated as CASSYKDRGDEQYF. Using reference TRBV7-2 and TRBJ2-7 for the parts outside the CDR3, the full variable domain is GAGVSQSPSNKVTEKGKDVELRCDPISGHTALYWYRQSLGQGLEFLIYFQGNSAPDKSGLPSDRFSAERTGGSVSTLTIQRTQQEDSAVYLCASSYKDRGDEQYFGPGTRLTVT.

Concerning this clone itself: The sample has other DNA sequences that encode this CDR3 too. The chain uses TRBV18 and TRBJ2-1; D gene unclear. Trimming stripped 2 bases from V and 5 bases from J, with 7 bases between. Germline loops: CDR1 KGHSH, CDR2 LQKENI. There are 13 residues in the CDR3. The CDR3 sequence is CASSPGQNNEQFF. The DNA for the CDR3 is TGTGCCAGCTCACCAGGGCAGAACAATGAGCAGTTCTTC.

This chain joins TRBV6-1 and TRBJ2-3; 7 bases line up with TRBD1. The CDR3 runs 13 residues. In germline, CDR1 is MNHNS, CDR2 SASEGT. The junction had 2 bases not matched to a gene; V was cut back by 6 bases and J by 2 bases. The DNA of the CDR3 is TGTGCCAGCAGGGGACAGAACACAGATACGCAGTATTTT. Protein: CASRGQNTDTQYF.

The chain joins TRBV18 to TRBJ2-3; no reliable D call. This CDR3 has 13 amino acids. CDR1 is KGHSH and CDR2 is LQKENI in the germline V gene. V lost 6 bases, J lost 2 bases, and 9 bases lay in between. The CDR3 nucleotides are TGTGCCAGCTCTCGACAAGTCACAGATACGCAGTATTTT. Translating gives CASSRQVTDTQYF. Drawing the rest from reference TRBV18 and TRBJ2-3, the complete variable domain is NAGVMQNPRHLVRRRGQEARLRCSPMKGHSHVYWYRQLPEEGLKFMVYLQKENIIDESGMPKERFSAEFPKEGPSILRIQQVVRGDSAAYFCASSRQVTDTQYFGPGTRLTVL.

V is TRBV6-1 and J is TRBJ1-6; D might be TRBD1 (6 bases). Germline V gene sequence: CDR1 MNHNS, CDR2 SASEGT. The CDR3 sequence is 13 residues long. V was pared by 7 bases and J by 9 bases, with 13 bases between. In DNA form, the CDR3 reads TGTGCCAGCACAGAGGGGGTTAGTTCACCCCTCCACTTT. Residues: CASTEGVSSPLHF.

The chain is built from TRBV5-4 and TRBJ1-1, with TRBD1 as a possible D gene (5 bases). The CDR3 has 13 amino acids. Germline V lookup: CDR1 SGHNT, CDR2 YYREEE (reference sequence). Trimming left V 2 bases short and J 8 bases short, with 13 bases between. CDR3 sequence: CASSLGVSPEAFF. The CDR3 bases are TGTGCCAGCAGCTTAGGGGTTTCACCCGAAGCTTTCTTT.

This clone was seen a few times. The rearrangement links TRBV5-1 to TRBJ1-1, with no clear D. Germline V CDR1 and CDR2: SGHRS, YFSETQ. The V and J ends lost 0 bases and 8 bases respectively, with 17 bases between them. The CDR3 totals 15 residues. The CDR3 loop reads CASSLDLGSSWEAFF. The CDR3 nucleotides are TGCGCCAGCAGCTTGGATCTGGGGAGTAGCTGGGAAGCTTTCTTT.

CDR3 nucleotide sequence: TGTGCCAGCAGCGTAGGTCTCGGGGCTGAAGCTTTCTTT. It codes for CASSVGLGAEAFF. The rearrangement links TRBV9 to TRBJ1-1; no clear D. The germline V gene encodes CDR1 SGDLS and CDR2 YYNGEE. V was cut by 0 bases and J by 6 bases, with 9 bases left in between. The CDR3 runs to 13 residues.

The V gene is TRBV5-6, the J gene TRBJ1-1; possibly TRBD1 for D (6 bases). The germline V and J ends were trimmed by 4 bases and 5 bases, with 21 bases remaining between them. Germline CDR1 is SGHDT and CDR2 is YYEEEE. The CDR3 runs to 16 residues. CDR3 sequence (DNA): TGTGCCAGCAGCCCCTTCGACTCGACAGGCCAAACTGAAGCTTTCTTT. This codes for CASSPFDSTGQTEAFF.

The chain uses TRBV5-6 and TRBJ1-2, with TRBD1 matching over 12 bases. CDR1 is SGHDT and CDR2 is YYEEEE in the germline V gene. This CDR3 is 17 amino acids long. Trimming removed 4 bases from V and 4 bases from J; junction bases left unmatched: 11. The CDR3 sequence: CASSEGDRGRILYGYTF. The CDR3 nucleotides are TGTGCCAGCAGCGAAGGGGACAGGGGGCGCATCCTCTATGGCTACACCTTC.

This chain connects TRBV4-2 to TRBJ2-2; a weak D match, TRBD2 (7 bases). Trimming left V 1 base short and J 6 bases short, with 15 bases between. This CDR3 is 16 amino acids long. Germline values: CDR1 LGHNA, CDR2 YNFKEQ. The CDR3 loop reads CASSQAGRGGAGELFF. Here the CDR3 DNA reads TGTGCCAGCAGCCAAGCAGGCAGGGGAGGGGCCGGGGAGCTGTTTTTT.

V and J are TRBV13 and TRBJ2-7; 7 bases agree with TRBD2. Trimming at V came to 5 bases and at J to 0 bases, leaving 7 bases not matched to a gene. The CDR3 runs 15 residues. Germline CDR1 and CDR2: PRHDT and FYEKMQ (reference sequence). For the CDR3, the DNA is TGTGCCAGCAGCGCAACCGGGGGGAGCTCCTACGAGCAGTACTTC. Its protein is CASSATGGSSYEQYF.

The J gene is TRBJ1-6, the V gene TRBV6-5; unclear D gene. Deletions cut 5 bases from V and 6 bases from J, with 8 bases between. CDR1 and CDR2 (germline): MNHEY, SVGAGI. This CDR3 region has 13 residues. CDR3 nucleotides: TGTGCCAGCAGTCAACAAGTTAATTCACCCCTCCACTTT. This encodes CASSQQVNSPLHF.

The chain combines TRBV21-1 with TRBJ1-5; the listed D gene, TRBD1, was not tested against the DNA. TRBV21-1 is a known pseudogene. This CDR3 contains 17 residues. The CDR3 sequence is CASSKGTRGHSNQPQHF. For the CDR3, the DNA is TGTGCCAGCAGCAAGGGAACCAGGGGGCATAGCAATCAGCCCCAGCATTTT.